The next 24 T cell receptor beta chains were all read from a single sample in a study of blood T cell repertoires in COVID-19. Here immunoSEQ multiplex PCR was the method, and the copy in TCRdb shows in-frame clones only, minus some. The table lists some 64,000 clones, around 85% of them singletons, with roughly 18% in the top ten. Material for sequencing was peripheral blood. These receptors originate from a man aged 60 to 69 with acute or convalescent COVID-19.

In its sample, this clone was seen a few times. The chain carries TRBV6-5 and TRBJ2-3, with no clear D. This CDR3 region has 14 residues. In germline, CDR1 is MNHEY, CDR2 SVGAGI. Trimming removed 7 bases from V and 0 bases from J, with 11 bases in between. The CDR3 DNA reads TGTGCCAGCAATGGGCCCCTGAGCACAGATACGCAGTATTTT. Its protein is CASNGPLSTDTQYF.

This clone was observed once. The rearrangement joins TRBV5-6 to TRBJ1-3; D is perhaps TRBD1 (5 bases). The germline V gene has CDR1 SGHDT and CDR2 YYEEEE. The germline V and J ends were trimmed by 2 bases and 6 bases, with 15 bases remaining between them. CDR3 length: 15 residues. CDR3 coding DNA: TGTGCCAGCAGCTTCCGGCGGCAGGGCCCAAACACCATATATTTT. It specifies CASSFRRQGPNTIYF. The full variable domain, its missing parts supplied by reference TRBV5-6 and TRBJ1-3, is DAGVTQSPTHLIKTRGQQVTLRCSPKSGHDTVSWYQQALGQGPQFIFQYYEEEERQRGNFPDRFSGHQFPNYSSELNVNALLLGDSALYLCASSFRRQGPNTIYFGEGSWLTVV.

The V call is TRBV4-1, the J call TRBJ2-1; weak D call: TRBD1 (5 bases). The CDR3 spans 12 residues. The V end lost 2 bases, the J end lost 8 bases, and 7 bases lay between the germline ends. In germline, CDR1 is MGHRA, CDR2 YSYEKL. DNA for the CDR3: TGCGCCAGCAGCCAAATCAGGGATGAGCAGTTCTTC. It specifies CASSQIRDEQFF.

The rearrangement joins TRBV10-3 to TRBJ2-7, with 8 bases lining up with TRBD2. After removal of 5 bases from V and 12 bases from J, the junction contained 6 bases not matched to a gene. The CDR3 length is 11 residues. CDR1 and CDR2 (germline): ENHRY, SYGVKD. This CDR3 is CAISQDSGVYF. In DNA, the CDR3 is TGTGCCATCAGTCAGGATAGCGGGGTGTACTTC.

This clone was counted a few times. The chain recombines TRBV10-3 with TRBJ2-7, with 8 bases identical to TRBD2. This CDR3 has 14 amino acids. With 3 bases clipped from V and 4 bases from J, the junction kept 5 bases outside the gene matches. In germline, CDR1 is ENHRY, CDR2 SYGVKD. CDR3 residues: CAISDTSGSYEQYF. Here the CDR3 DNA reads TGTGCCATCAGTGATACGAGCGGGAGTTACGAGCAGTACTTC.

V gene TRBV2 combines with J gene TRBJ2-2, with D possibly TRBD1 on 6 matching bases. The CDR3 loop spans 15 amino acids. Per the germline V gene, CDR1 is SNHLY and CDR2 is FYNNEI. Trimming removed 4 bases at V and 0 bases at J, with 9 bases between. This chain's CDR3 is CASSAQGANTGELFF. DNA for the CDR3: TGTGCCAGCAGTGCACAGGGCGCGAACACCGGGGAGCTGTTTTTT.

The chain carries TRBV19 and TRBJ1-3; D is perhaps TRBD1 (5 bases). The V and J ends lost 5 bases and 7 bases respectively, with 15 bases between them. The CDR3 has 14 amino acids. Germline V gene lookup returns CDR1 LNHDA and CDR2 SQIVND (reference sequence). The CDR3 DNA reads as TGTGCCAGTAGTCCAACCAGGGTGGCCAACACCATATATTTT. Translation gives CASSPTRVANTIYF. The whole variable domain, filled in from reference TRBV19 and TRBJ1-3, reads DGGITQSPKYLFRKEGQNVTLSCEQNLNHDAMYWYRQDPGQGLRLIYYSQIVNDFQKGDIAEGYSVSREKKESFPLTVTSAQKNPTAFYLCASSPTRVANTIYFGEGSWLTVV.

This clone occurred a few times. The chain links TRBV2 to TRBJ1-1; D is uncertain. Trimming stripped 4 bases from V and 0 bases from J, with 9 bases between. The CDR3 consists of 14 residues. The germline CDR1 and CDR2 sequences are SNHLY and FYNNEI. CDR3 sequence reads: CASSGRLMNTEAFF. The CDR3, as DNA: TGTGCCAGCAGTGGGCGGCTTATGAACACTGAAGCTTTCTTT.

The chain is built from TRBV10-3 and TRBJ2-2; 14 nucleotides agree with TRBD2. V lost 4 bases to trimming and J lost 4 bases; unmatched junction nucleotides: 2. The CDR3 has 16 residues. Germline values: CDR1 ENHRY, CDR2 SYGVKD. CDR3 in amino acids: CAISGGLAGVTGELFF. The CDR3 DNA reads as TGTGCCATCAGTGGGGGACTAGCGGGAGTCACCGGGGAGCTGTTTTTT.

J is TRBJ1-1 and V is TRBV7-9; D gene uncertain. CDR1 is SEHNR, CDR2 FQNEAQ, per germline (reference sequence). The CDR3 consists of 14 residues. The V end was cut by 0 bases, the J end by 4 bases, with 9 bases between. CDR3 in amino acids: CASSLAGSSTEAFF. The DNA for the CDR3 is TGTGCCAGCAGCTTAGCAGGGAGCTCCACTGAAGCTTTCTTT.

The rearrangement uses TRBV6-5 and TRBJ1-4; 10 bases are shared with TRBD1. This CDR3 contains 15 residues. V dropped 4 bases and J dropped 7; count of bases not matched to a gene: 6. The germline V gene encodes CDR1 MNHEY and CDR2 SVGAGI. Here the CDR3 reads CASSFMGQGFEKLFF. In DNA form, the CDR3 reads TGTGCCAGCAGTTTCATGGGACAGGGGTTTGAAAAACTGTTTTTT.

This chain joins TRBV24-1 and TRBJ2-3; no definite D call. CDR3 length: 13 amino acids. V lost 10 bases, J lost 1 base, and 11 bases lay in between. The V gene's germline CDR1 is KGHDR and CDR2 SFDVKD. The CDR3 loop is CATMGIRTDTQYF. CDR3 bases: TGTGCCACGATGGGCATTCGCACAGATACGCAGTATTTT.

Here the CDR3 DNA reads TGTGCCAGCAGCCAAGGGGAGACGTACCAAGAGACCCAGTACTTC. This sequence encodes CASSQGETYQETQYF. The genes are TRBV3-1 (or the pseudogene TRBV3-2) and TRBJ2-5; a weak D match, TRBD2 (5 bases). CDR1 is LGHDT, CDR2 YNNKEL, per germline (reference sequence). V lost 1 base, J lost 0 bases, and 9 bases lay in between. The CDR3 has 15 amino acids.

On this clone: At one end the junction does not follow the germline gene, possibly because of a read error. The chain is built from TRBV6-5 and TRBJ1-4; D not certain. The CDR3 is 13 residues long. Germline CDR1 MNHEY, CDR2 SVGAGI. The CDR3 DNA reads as TGTGCCAGCCGAGCGATGCTGAATGTAAAACTGTTTTTT. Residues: CASRAMLNVKLFF.

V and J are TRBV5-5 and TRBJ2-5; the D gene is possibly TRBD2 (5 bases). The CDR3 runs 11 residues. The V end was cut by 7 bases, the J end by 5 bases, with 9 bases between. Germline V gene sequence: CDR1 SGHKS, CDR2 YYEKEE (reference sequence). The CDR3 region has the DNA TGTGCCAGCGAGGGTCTGGAGACCCAGTACTTC. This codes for CASEGLETQYF.

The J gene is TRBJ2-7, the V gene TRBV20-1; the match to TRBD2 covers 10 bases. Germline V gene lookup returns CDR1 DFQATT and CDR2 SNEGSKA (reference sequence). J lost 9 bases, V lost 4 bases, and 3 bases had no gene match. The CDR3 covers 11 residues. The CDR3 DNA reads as TGCAGTGCTAAAGCGGGGGGGGTGCAGTACTTC. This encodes CSAKAGGVQYF.

CDR3 coding DNA: TGTGCCAGCAGCCGGAAGATAAACGGGTATGAGCAGTTCTTC. This encodes CASSRKINGYEQFF. V and J are TRBV14 and TRBJ2-1; D is uncertain. V lost 4 bases and J lost 8, with 15 bases in between. The CDR3 spans 14 residues. CDR1 is SGHDN and CDR2 is FVKESK in the germline V gene. Based on the CDR3 plus reference TRBV14 and TRBJ2-1, the full variable domain is EAGVTQFPSHSVIEKGQTVTLRCDPISGHDNLYWYRRVMGKEIKFLLHFVKESKQDESGMPNNRFLAERTGGTYSTLKVQPAELEDSGVYFCASSRKINGYEQFFGPGTRLTVL.

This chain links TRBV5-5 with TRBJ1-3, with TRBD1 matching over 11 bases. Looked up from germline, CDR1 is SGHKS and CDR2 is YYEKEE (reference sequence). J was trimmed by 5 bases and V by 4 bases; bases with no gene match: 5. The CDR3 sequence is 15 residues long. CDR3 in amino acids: CASSGRTGGRNTIYF. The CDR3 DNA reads TGTGCCAGCAGCGGGCGGACAGGGGGCAGAAACACCATATATTTT. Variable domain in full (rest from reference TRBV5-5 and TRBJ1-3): DAGVTQSPTHLIKTRGQQVTLRCSPISGHKSVSWYQQVLGQGPQFIFQYYEKEERGRGNFPDRFSARQFPNYSSELNVNALLLGDSALYLCASSGRTGGRNTIYFGEGSWLTVV.

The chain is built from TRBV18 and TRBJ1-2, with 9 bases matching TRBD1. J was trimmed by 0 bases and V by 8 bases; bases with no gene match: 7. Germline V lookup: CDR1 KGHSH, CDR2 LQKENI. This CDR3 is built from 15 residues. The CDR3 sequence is CASQGQGMANYGYTF. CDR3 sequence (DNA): TGTGCCAGCCAAGGACAGGGGATGGCTAACTATGGCTACACCTTC.

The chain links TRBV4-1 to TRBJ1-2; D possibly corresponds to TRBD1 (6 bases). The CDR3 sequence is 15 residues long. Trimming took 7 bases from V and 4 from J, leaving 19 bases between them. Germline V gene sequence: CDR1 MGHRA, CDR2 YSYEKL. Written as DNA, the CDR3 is TGCGCCAGCACCCCGACAGGCCTAACCAGCTATGGCTACACCTTC. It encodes CASTPTGLTSYGYTF.

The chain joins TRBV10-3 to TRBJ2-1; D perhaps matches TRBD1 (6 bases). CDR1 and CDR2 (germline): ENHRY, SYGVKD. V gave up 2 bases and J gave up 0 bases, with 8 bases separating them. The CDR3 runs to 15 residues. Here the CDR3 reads CAISEGQSSYNEQFF. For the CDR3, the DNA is TGTGCCATCAGTGAGGGACAGAGCTCCTACAATGAGCAGTTCTTC.

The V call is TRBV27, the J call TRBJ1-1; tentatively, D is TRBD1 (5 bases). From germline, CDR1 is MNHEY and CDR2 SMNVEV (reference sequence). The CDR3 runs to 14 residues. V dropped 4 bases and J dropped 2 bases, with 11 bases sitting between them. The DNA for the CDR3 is TGTGCCAGCAGTTCGCCCGACAGAAACACTGAAGCTTTCTTT. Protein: CASSSPDRNTEAFF.

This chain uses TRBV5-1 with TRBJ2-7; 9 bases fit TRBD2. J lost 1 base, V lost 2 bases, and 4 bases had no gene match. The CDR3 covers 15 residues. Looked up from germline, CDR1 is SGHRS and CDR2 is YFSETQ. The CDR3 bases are TGCGCCAGCAGCTTTTTGGCGGGAGGGTCCTACGAGCAGTACTTC. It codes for CASSFLAGGSYEQYF.

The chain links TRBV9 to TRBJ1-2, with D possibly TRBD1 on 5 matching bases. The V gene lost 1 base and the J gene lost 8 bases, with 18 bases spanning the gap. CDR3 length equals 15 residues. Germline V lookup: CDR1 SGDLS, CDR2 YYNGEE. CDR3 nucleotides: TGTGCCAGCAGCGTAAGCGGGACGGAGGCGCAAGGCTACACCTTC. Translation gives CASSVSGTEAQGYTF.